This T cell receptor beta chain comes out of a study of CD8 T cells in Susac syndrome. Random-hexamer reverse transcription was applied to roughly 0.5 to 1 ug RNA. An immunoSEQ multiplex PCR generated amplified TCR beta CDR3 products spanning 54 Vbeta and 13 Jbeta. Via MiXCR, TCRdb re-called the immunoSEQ multiplex PCR reads, giving one row per CDR3 protein. The sample includes tens of thousands of distinct CDR3 sequences, about 94% seen only once; the top ten take about 0.27%. Blood CD8+ and CD4+ T cells underwent high-throughput TCR beta sequencing. A word on this clonotype: Its antigen is currently unknown.

Broader study findings: It was acknowledged by the study that relatively few individuals were included in its TCR sequencing and HLA analysis.

Input material: CD8+ T cells from PBMCs. This sequence originates from a human donor in good health.

CDR3 sequence: CSALDPNTGELFF. CDR3 nucleotide sequence: TGCAGTGCTCTAGACCCGAACACCGGGGAGCTGTTTTTT. The chain is built from TRBV20-1 and TRBJ2-2; D remains ambiguous. CDR1 DFQATT and CDR2 SNEGSKA come from the germline V gene (reference sequence). The V end lost 5 bases, the J end lost 0 bases, and 7 bases lay between the germline ends. The length of the CDR3 is 13 residues.